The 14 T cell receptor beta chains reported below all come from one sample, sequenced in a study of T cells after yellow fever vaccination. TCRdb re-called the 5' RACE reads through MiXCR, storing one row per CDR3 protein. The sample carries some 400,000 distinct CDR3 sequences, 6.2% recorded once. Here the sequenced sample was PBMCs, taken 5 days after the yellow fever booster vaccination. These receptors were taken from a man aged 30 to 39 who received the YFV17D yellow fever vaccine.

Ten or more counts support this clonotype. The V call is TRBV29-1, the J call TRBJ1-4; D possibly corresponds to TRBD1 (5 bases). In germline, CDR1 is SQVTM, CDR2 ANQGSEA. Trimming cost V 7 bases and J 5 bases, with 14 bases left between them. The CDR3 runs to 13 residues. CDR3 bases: TGCAGCGGCGGGACGGCGGGGAATGAAAAACTGTTTTTT. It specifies CSGGTAGNEKLFF. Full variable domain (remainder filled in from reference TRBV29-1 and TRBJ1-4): SAVISQKPSRDICQRGTSLTIQCQVDSQVTMMFWYRQQPGQSLTLIATANQGSEATYESGFVIDKFPISRPNLTFSTLTVSNMSPEDSSIYLCSGGTAGNEKLFFGSGTQLSVL.

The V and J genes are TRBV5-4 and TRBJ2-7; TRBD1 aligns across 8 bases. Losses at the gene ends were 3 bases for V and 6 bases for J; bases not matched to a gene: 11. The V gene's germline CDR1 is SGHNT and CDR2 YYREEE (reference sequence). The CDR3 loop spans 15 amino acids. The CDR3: CASSYGPGQESEQYF. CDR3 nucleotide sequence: TGTGCCAGCAGCTATGGACCGGGACAGGAAAGCGAGCAGTACTTC.

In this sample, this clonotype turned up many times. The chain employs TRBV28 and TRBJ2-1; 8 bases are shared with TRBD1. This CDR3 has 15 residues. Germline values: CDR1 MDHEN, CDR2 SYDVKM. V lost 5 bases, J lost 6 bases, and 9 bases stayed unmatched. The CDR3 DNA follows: TGTGCCAGCAGTCGCGAGGGGACAGGTCTCAATGAGCAGTTCTTC. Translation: CASSREGTGLNEQFF.

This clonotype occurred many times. The CDR3 reads CSVERSFWDSYSNQPQHF. The CDR3 DNA follows: TGCAGCGTTGAACGGTCTTTTTGGGACAGTTATAGCAATCAGCCCCAGCATTTT. The J gene is TRBJ1-5, the V gene TRBV29-1, with 7 bases identical to TRBD1. The CDR3 runs 18 residues. Germline V lookup: CDR1 SQVTM, CDR2 ANQGSEA. Losses at the gene ends were 2 bases for V and 0 bases for J; bases not matched to a gene: 13.

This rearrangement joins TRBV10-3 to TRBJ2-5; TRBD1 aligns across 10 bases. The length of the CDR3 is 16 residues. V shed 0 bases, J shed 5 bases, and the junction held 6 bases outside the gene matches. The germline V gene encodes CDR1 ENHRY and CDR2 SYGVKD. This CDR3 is CAISESTGGLGETQYF. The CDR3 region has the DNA TGTGCCATCAGTGAGTCGACAGGGGGCCTGGGGGAGACCCAGTACTTC.

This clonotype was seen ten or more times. The CDR3 is CASSQDSGAQQFF. As DNA, the CDR3 is TGTGCCAGCAGCCAAGATTCGGGCGCCCAGCAGTTCTTC. This chain uses TRBV3-1 with TRBJ2-1; D is uncertain. V was trimmed by 0 bases and J by 11 bases, leaving 11 bases between them. Germline V gives CDR1 LGHDT, CDR2 YNNKEL (reference sequence). The CDR3 is 13 residues long.

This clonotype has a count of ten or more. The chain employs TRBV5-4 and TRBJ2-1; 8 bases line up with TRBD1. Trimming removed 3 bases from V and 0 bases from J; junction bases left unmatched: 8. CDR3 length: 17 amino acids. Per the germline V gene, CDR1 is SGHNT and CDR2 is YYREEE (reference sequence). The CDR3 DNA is TGTGCCAGCAGCTCAGGACAGGGCCGTAGCTCCTACAATGAGCAGTTCTTC. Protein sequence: CASSSGQGRSSYNEQFF.

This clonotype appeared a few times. The CDR3 sequence is CASSYSGQGYHEQYF. CDR3 DNA: TGTGCCAGCAGTTACTCGGGACAGGGGTACCACGAGCAGTACTTC. The V and J genes are TRBV6-5 and TRBJ2-7; 10 bases fit TRBD1. This CDR3 region has 15 residues. The germline V gene has CDR1 MNHEY and CDR2 SVGAGI. V trimming: 0 bases; J trimming: 5 bases; junction bases outside the gene matches: 4.

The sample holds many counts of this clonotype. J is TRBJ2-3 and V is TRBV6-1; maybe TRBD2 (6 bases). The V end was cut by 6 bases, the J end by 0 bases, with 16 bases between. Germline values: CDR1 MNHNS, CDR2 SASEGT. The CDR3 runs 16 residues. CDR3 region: CASSRDWHTSTDTQYF. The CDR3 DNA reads TGTGCCAGCAGCCGGGACTGGCACACCAGCACAGATACGCAGTATTTT.

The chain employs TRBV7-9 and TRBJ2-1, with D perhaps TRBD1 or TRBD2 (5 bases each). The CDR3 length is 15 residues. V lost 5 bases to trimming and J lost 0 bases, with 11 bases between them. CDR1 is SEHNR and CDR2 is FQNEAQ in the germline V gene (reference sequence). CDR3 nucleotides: TGTGCCAGCAGCAGCCGGGACCACTCCTACAATGAGCAGTTCTTC. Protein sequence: CASSSRDHSYNEQFF.

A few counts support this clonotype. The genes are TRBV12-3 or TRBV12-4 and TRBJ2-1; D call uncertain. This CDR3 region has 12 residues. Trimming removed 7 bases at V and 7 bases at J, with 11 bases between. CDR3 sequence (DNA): TGTGCCAGCACGGGTTACGGGAATGAGCAGTTCTTC. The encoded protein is CASTGYGNEQFF.

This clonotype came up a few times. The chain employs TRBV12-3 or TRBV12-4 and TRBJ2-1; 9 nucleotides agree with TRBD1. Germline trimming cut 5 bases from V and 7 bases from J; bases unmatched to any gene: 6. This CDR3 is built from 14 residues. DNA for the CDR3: TGTGCCAGCAGTCAAGGACAGGGGCCGAATGAGCAGTTCTTC. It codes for CASSQGQGPNEQFF.

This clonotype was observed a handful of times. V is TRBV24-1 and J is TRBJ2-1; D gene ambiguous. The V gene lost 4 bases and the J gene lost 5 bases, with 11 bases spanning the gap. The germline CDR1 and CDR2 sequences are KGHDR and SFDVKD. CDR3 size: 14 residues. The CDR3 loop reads CATSDGSPDNEQFF. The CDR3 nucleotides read TGTGCCACCAGTGACGGCTCCCCGGACAATGAGCAGTTCTTC.

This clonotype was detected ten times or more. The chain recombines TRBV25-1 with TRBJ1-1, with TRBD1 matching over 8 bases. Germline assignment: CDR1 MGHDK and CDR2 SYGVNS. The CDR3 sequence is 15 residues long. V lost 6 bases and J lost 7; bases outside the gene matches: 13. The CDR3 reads CASRQGAGRVGEAFF. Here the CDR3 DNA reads TGTGCCAGCAGGCAGGGGGCCGGTCGGGTCGGTGAAGCTTTCTTT.